This T cell receptor beta chain comes out of a study of CD8 T cells in Susac syndrome. General observations from the study: A relatively small number of individuals underwent TCR sequencing and HLA analysis.

Germline CDR1 reads DFQATT; CDR2 reads SNEGSKA (reference sequence). V was clipped by 5 bases and J by 4 bases, with 15 bases between them. This CDR3 region has 14 residues. Sequencing of TCR beta was performed on blood CD8+ and CD4+ T cells. The multiple sclerosis controls were treatment-naive patients with relapsing-remitting disease that was stable or active. The authors reverse transcribed roughly 0.5 to 1 ug RNA with random hexamers. Amplification of TCR beta CDR3 was carried out by immunoSEQ multiplex PCR, which covered 54 Vbeta and 13 Jbeta segments. Each CDR3 protein is one row after TCRdb ran MiXCR on the immunoSEQ multiplex PCR reads. The table includes 150,000 to 200,000 distinct CDR3 sequences, approximately 95% detected once. This clonotype was counted once. The antigen is unknown.

This sequence was found in a human donor with multiple sclerosis. The J gene is TRBJ1-5, the V gene TRBV20-1; unclear D gene. Specimen: CD4+ T cells from PBMCs. CDR3 in amino acids: CSAPRAGNNQPQHF. DNA for the CDR3: TGCAGTGCTCCCAGAGCAGGAAATAATCAGCCCCAGCATTTT.